This T cell receptor beta chain came from a study of memory CD4+ T cells and cytomegalovirus serostatus. General study results and limits: Of about 150 reported CMV TCRbeta sequences, some 70 were found in memory CD4+ repertoires.

In the authors' methods: Out-of-frame sequences were removed, leaving about 2,300,000 distinct TCRbeta sequences. Assay: immunoSEQ multiplex PCR; the TCRdb copy retains only in-frame clones and omits some. Clonal size and the V and J genes are those of that table, whereas D and trimming came from the DNA. The table lists tens of thousands of clones, more than 75% of them singletons, with about 0.79% in the top ten. V was trimmed by 8 bases and J by 5 bases, leaving 10 bases between them. The CDR3 runs to 12 residues. Germline V lookup: CDR1 SNHLY, CDR2 FYNNEI. Single viable CD3+CD4+CD8-CD45RO+ cells were sorted as the memory CD4+ T cells. Comment on this clone: The antigen is not known.

The sequenced material came from memory CD4+ T cells from blood. The chain recombines TRBV2 with TRBJ1-5; tentative D call: TRBD1 (5 bases). This TCR derives from an adult in good health and CMV-seronegative. CDR3 nucleotides: TGTGCCAGCGGGGGGGGGTATCAGCCCCAGCATTTT. Its protein product is CASGGGYQPQHF.